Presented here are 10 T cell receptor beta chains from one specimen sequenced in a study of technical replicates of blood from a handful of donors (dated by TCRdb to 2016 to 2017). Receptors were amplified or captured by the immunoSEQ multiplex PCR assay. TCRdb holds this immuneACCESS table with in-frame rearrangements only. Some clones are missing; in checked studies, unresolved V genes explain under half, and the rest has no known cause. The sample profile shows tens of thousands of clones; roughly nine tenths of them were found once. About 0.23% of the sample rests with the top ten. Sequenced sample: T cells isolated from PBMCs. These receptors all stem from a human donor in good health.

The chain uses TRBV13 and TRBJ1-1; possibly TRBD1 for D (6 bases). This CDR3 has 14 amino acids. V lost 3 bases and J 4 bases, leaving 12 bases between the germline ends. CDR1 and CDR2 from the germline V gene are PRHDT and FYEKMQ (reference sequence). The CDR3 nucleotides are TGTGCCAGCAGCTTTAACAGGGTAGGCACTGAAGCTTTCTTT. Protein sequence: CASSFNRVGTEAFF. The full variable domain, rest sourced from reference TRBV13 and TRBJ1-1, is AAGVIQSPRHLIKEKRETATLKCYPIPRHDTVYWYQQGPGQDPQFLISFYEKMQSDKGSIPDRFSAQQFSDYHSELNMSSLELGDSALYFCASSFNRVGTEAFFGQGTRLTVV.

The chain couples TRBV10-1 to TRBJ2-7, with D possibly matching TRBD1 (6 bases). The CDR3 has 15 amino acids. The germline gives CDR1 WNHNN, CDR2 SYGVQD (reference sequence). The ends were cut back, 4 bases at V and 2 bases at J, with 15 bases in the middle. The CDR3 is CASSGGPNRAYEQYF. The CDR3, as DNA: TGCGCCAGCAGTGGTGGCCCGAACAGGGCCTACGAGCAGTACTTC.

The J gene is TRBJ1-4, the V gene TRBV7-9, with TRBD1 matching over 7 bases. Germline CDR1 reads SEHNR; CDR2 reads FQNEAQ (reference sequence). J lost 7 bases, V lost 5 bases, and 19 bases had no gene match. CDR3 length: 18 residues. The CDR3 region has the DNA TGTGCCAGCAGCCGCTACAGGGGTCAAGGGGTCTATTCTGAAAAACTGTTTTTT. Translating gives CASSRYRGQGVYSEKLFF.

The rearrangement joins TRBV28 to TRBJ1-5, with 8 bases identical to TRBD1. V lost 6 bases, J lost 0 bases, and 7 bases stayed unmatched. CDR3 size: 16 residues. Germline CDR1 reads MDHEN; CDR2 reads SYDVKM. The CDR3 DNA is TGTGCCAGCAGCCTAAGACAGGGGAATAGCAATCAGCCCCAGCATTTT. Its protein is CASSLRQGNSNQPQHF.

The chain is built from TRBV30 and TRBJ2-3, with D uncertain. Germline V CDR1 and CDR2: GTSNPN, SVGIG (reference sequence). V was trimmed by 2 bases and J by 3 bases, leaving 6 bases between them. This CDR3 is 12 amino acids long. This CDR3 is CAWSPLTDTQYF. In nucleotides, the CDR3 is TGTGCCTGGAGTCCCTTAACAGATACGCAGTATTTT.

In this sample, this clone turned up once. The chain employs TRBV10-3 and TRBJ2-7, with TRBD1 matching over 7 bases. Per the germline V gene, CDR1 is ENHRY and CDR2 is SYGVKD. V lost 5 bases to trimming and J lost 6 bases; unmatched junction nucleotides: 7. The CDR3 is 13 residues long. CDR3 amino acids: CAISSGQDPEQYF. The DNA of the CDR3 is TGTGCCATCAGTTCCGGACAGGACCCCGAGCAGTACTTC.

Here the CDR3 DNA reads TGCGCCAGCAGCTTGGGCAGGGGTGTTCAGCGACTTTACGAGCAGTACTTC. Translation: CASSLGRGVQRLYEQYF. The chain couples TRBV5-1 to TRBJ2-7; D perhaps matches TRBD1 (6 bases). V gave up 0 bases and J gave up 4 bases, with 20 bases separating them. Germline CDR1 and CDR2: SGHRS and YFSETQ. There are 17 residues in the CDR3.

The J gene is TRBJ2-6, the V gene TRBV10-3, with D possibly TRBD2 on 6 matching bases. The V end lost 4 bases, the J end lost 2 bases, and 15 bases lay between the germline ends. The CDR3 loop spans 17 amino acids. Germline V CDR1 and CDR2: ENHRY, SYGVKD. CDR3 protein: CAISALGGSTGANVLTF. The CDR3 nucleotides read TGTGCCATCAGTGCTCTCGGGGGTAGCACTGGGGCCAACGTCCTGACTTTC.

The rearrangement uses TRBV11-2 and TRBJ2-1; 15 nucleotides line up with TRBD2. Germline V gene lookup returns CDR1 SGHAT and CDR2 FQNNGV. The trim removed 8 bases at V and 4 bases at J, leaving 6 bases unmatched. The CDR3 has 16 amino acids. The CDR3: CASGPGLAGGYNEQFF. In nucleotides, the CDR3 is TGTGCCAGCGGGCCGGGACTAGCGGGGGGATACAATGAGCAGTTCTTC.

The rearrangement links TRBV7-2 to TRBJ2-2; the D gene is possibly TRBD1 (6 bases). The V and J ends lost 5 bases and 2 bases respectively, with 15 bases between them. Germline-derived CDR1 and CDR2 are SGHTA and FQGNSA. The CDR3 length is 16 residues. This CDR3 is CASSKDTGINTGELFF. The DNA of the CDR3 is TGTGCCAGCAGCAAAGACACAGGGATCAACACCGGGGAGCTGTTTTTT.